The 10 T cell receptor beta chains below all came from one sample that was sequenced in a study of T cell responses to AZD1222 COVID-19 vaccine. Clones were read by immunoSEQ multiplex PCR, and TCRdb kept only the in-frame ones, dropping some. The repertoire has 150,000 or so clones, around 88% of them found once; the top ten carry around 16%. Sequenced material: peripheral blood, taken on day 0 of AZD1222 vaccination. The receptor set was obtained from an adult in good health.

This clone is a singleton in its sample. The DNA of the CDR3 is TGCGCCAGCAGCTTGTCGGTCAGCCAAGAGACCCAGTACTTC. Translation: CASSLSVSQETQYF. This rearrangement joins TRBV5-1 to TRBJ2-5; D remains ambiguous. The CDR3 length is 14 residues. The V gene's germline CDR1 is SGHRS and CDR2 YFSETQ. Deletions cut 1 base from V and 1 base from J, with 8 bases between.

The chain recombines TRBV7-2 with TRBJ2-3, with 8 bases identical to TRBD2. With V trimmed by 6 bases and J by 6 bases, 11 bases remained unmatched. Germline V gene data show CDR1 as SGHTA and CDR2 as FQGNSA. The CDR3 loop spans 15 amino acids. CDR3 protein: CASRPPGLESDTQYF. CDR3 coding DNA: TGTGCCAGCAGGCCTCCGGGACTAGAAAGTGATACGCAGTATTTT.

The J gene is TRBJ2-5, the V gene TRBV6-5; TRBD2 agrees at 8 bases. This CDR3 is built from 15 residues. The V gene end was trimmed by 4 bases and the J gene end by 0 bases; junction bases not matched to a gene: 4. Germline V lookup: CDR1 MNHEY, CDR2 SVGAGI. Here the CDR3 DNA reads TGTGCCAGCAGTTCGGGCGGGGGGAACCAAGAGACCCAGTACTTC. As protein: CASSSGGGNQETQYF.

This CDR3 reads CASSLYRGGSTGELFF. The CDR3 DNA reads TGTGCCAGCAGCCTGTACAGGGGTGGGAGCACCGGGGAGCTGTTTTTT. V is TRBV5-6 and J is TRBJ2-2; 7 bases are a match to TRBD1. Losses at the gene ends were 4 bases for V and 4 bases for J; bases not matched to a gene: 10. CDR3 length: 16 amino acids. Germline V CDR1 and CDR2: SGHDT, YYEEEE.

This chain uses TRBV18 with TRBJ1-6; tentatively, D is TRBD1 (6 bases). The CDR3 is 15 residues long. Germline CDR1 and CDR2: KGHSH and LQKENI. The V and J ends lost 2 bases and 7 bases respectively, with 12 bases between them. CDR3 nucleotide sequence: TGTGCCAGCTCACCATCAGGGGCGGCGAATTCACCCCTCCACTTT. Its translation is CASSPSGAANSPLHF. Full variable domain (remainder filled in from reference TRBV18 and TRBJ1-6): NAGVMQNPRHLVRRRGQEARLRCSPMKGHSHVYWYRQLPEEGLKFMVYLQKENIIDESGMPKERFSAEFPKEGPSILRIQQVVRGDSAAYFCASSPSGAANSPLHFGNGTRLTVT.

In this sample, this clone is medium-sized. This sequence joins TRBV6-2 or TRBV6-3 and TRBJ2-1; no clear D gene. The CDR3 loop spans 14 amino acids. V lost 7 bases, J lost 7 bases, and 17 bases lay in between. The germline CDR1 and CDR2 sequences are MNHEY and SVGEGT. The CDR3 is CASTPTEYVNEQFF. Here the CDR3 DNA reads TGTGCCAGCACCCCGACCGAGTACGTAAATGAGCAGTTCTTC.

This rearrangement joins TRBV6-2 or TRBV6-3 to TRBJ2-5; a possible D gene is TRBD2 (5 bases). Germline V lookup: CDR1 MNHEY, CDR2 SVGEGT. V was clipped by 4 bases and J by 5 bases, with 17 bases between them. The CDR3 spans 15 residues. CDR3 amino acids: CASSSWTSEGETQYF. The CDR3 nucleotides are TGTGCCAGCAGTTCTTGGACTTCTGAAGGGGAGACCCAGTACTTC.

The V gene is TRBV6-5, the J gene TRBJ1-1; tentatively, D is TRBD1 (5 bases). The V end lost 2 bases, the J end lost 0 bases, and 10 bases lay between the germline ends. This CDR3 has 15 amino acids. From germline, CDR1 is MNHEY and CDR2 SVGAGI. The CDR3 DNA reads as TGTGCCAGCAGTTACCGGGGCAGTTTGAACACTGAAGCTTTCTTT. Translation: CASSYRGSLNTEAFF.

CDR3 protein: CASSPRTGSYNEQFF. In DNA, the CDR3 is TGTGCCAGCAGCCCAAGGACAGGCTCCTACAATGAGCAGTTCTTC. The J gene is TRBJ2-1, the V gene TRBV11-1; 7 bases fit TRBD1. V trimming: 5 bases; J trimming: 0 bases; junction bases outside the gene matches: 4. This CDR3 is 15 amino acids long. Germline lookup yields CDR1 SGHAT and CDR2 FQDESV (reference sequence).

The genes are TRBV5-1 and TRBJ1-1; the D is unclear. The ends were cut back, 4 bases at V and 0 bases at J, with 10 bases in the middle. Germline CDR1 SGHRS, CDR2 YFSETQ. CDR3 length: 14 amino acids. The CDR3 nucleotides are TGCGCCAGCAGCGACAAGGGAATGAACACTGAAGCTTTCTTT. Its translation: CASSDKGMNTEAFF. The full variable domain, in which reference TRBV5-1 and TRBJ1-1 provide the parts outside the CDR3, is KAGVTQTPRYLIKTRGQQVTLSCSPISGHRSVSWYQQTPGQGLQFLFEYFSETQRNKGNFPGRFSGRQFSNSRSEMNVSTLELGDSALYLCASSDKGMNTEAFFGQGTRLTVV.